This TCR beta chain was profiled in a study of cytomegalovirus exposure and HLA in healthy donors. Study outcomes and limitations: Common viral pathogens seemed, in a later analysis, to connect with several of the most significant clusters. TCR beta sequences reportedly predicted most subjects' HLA-A and HLA-B alleles accurately.

With respect to this clone: Its antigen is not known.

The primer mix had 60 Vbeta and 13 Jbeta primers. Measured with immunoSEQ multiplex PCR; TCRdb has only the in-frame clones, and not every one. The sample holds approximately 170,000 clones, around 80% seen once. Trimming cost V 5 bases and J 10 bases; bases outside gene matches: 5. In germline, CDR1 is MNHEY, CDR2 SMNVEV (reference sequence). The CDR3 totals 14 residues. The TCR was taken from a woman aged 50 to 65 in good health and CMV-seropositive. The chain has TRBV27 and TRBJ1-6, with TRBD1 matching 10 bases. Source material: PBMCs. Here the CDR3 reads CASSLGQGSSPLHF. The CDR3 DNA is TGTGCCAGCAGTCTGGGACAGGGGTCGTCACCCCTCCACTTT.